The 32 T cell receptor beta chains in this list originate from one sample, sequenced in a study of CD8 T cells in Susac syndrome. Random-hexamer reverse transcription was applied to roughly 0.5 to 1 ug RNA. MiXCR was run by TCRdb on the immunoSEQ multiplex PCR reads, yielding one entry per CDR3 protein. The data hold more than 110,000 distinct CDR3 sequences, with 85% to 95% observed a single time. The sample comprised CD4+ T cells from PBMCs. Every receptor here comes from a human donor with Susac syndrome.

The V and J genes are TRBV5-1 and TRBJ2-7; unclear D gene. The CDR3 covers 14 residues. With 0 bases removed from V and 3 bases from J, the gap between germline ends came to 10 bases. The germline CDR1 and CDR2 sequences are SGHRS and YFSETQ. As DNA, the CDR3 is TGCGCCAGCAGCTTGGAGGCGAGGCTCTACGAGCAGTACTTC. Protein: CASSLEARLYEQYF.

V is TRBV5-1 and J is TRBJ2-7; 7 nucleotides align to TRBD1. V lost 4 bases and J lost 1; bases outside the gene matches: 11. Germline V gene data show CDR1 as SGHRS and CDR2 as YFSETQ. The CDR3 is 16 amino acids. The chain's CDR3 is CASSNTDRDSSYEQYF. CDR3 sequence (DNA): TGCGCCAGCAGCAACACGGACCGGGACAGTTCCTACGAGCAGTACTTC.

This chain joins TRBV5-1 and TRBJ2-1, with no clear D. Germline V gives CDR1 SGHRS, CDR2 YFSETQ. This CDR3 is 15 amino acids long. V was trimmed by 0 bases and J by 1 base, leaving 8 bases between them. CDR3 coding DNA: TGCGCCAGCAGCTTGGCGGCGCTATCCTACAATGAGCAGTTCTTC. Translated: CASSLAALSYNEQFF.

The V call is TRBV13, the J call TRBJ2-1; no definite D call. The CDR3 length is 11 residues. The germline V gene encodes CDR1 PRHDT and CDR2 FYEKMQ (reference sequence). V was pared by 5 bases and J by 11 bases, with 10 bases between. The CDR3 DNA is TGTGCCAGCAGCCCGGCCGGACAGCAGTTCTTC. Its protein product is CASSPAGQQFF.

The CDR3 region has the DNA TGTGCCAGCTCACCCCGACAGGGGGTATATGGCTACACCTTC. Its translation is CASSPRQGVYGYTF. This chain connects TRBV18 to TRBJ1-2; TRBD1 matches at 9 bases. The CDR3 runs to 14 residues. The trim removed 3 bases at V and 5 bases at J, leaving 4 bases unmatched. The germline V gene has CDR1 KGHSH and CDR2 LQKENI.

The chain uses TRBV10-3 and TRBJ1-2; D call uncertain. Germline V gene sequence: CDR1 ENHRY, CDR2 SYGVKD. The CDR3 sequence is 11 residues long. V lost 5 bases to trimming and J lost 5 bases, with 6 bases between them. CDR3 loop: CAISRDYGYTF. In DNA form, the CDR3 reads TGTGCCATCAGTAGGGATTATGGCTACACCTTC.

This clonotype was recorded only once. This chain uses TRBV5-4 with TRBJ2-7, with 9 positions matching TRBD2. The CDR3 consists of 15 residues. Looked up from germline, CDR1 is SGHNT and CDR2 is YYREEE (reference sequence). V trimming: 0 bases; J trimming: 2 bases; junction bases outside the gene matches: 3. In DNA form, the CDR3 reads TGTGCCAGCAGCTTGGGACTAGCGGACCCCTACGAGCAGTACTTC. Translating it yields CASSLGLADPYEQYF.

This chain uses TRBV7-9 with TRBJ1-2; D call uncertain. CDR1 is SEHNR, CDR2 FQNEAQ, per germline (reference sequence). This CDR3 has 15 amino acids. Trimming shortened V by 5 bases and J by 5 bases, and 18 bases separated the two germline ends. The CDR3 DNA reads TGTGCCAGCAGCGGCGGCGAGGACGGCAGATATGGCTACACCTTC. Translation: CASSGGEDGRYGYTF.

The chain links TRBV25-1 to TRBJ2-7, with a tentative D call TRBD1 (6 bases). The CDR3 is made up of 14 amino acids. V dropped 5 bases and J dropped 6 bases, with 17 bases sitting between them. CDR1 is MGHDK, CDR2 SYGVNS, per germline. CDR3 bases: TGTGCCAGCAGTAGGGGATCAGGGGCTGGCGAGCAGTACTTC. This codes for CASSRGSGAGEQYF.

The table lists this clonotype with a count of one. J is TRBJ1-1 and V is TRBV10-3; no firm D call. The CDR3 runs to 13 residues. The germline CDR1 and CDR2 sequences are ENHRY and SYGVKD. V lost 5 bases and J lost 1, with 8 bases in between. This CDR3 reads CAISSWENTEAFF. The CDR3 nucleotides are TGTGCCATCAGTTCGTGGGAGAACACTGAAGCTTTCTTT.

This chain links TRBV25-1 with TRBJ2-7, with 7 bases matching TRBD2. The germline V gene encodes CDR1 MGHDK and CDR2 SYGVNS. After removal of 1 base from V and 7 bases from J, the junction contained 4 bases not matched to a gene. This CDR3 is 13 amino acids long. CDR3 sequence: CASSEWGEGEQYF. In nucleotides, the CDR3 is TGTGCCAGCAGTGAATGGGGGGAGGGGGAGCAGTACTTC.

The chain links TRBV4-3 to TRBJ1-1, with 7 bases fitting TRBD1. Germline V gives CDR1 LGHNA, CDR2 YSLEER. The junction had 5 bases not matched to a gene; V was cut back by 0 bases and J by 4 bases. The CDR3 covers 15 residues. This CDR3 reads CASSQEIAGGTEAFF. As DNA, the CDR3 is TGCGCCAGCAGCCAAGAAATAGCAGGGGGCACTGAAGCTTTCTTT.

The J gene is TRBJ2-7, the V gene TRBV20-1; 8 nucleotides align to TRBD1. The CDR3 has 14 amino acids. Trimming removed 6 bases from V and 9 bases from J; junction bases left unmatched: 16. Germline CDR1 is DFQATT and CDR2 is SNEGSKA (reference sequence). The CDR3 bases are TGCAGTGCCTTACTCACGAAGACAGGGGAGGCGCAGTACTTC. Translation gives CSALLTKTGEAQYF.

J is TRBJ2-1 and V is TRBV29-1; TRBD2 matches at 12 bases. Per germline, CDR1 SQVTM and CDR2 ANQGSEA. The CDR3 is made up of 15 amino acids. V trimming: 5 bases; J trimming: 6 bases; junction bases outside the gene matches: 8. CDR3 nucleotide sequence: TGCAGCGTTACAGGGCGACTAGCGGGAGCCAATGAGCAGTTCTTC. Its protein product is CSVTGRLAGANEQFF.

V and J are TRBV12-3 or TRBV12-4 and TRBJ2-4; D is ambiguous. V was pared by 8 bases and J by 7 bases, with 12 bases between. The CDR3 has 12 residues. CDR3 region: CASRAPGNIQYF. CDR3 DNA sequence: TGTGCCAGCCGGGCACCTGGGAACATTCAGTACTTC.

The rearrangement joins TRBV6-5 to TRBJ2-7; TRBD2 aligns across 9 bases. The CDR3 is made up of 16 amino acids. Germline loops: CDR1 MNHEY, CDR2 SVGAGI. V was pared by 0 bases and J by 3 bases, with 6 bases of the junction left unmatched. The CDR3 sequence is CASSYSTSGAFYEQYF. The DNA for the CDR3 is TGTGCCAGCAGTTACTCGACTAGCGGAGCCTTCTACGAGCAGTACTTC.

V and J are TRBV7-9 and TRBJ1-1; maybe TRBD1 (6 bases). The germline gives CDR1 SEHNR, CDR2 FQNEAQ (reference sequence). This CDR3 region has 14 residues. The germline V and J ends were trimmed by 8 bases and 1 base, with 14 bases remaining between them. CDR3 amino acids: CASARGQANTEAFF. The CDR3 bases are TGTGCCAGCGCTCGGGGACAAGCGAACACTGAAGCTTTCTTT.

DNA for the CDR3: TGTGCCAGCAGTTTATGGGCGACCCAAGAGACCCAGTACTTC. Translated: CASSLWATQETQYF. The chain links TRBV27 to TRBJ2-5; no clear D gene. The CDR3 spans 14 residues. With 1 base removed from V and 1 base from J, the gap between germline ends came to 7 bases. In germline, CDR1 is MNHEY, CDR2 SMNVEV (reference sequence).

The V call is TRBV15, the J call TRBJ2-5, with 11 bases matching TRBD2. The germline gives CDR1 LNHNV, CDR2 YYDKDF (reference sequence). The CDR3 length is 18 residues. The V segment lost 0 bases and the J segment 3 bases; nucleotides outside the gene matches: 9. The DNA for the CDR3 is TGTGCCACCAGCAGAGACCCACTAACGACTAGCGGGGAAGAGACCCAGTACTTC. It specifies CATSRDPLTTSGEETQYF.

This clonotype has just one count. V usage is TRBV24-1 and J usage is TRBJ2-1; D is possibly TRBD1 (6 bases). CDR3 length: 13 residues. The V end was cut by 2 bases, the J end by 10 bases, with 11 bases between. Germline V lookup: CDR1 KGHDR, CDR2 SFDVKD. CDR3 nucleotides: TGTGCCACCAGTGATTCGCCGGACAGAGAGCAGTTCTTC. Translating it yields CATSDSPDREQFF.

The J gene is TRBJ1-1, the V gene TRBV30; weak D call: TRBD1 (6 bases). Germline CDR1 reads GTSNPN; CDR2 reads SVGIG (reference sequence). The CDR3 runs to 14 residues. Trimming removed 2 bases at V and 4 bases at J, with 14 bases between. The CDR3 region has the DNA TGTGCCTGGAGTACCCGGGTAGGGGGCACTGAAGCTTTCTTT. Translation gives CAWSTRVGGTEAFF.

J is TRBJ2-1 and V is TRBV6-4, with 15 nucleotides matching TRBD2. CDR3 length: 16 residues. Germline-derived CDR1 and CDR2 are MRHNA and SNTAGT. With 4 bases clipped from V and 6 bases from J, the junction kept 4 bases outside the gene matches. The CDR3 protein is CASSVGLAGGPNEQFF. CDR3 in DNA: TGTGCCAGCAGTGTCGGACTAGCGGGAGGGCCCAATGAGCAGTTCTTC.

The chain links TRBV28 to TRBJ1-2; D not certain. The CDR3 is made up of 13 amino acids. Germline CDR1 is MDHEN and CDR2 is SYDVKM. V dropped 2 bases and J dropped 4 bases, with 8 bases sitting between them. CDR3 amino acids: CASSLVSGYGYTF. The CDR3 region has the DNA TGTGCCAGCAGTTTAGTGTCGGGCTATGGCTACACCTTC.

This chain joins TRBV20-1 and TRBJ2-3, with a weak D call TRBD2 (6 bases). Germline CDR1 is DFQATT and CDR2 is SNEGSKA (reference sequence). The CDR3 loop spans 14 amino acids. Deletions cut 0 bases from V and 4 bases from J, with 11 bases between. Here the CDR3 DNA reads TGCAGTGCTAGAGATTCCGGGGGAGCAGATACGCAGTATTTT. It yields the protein CSARDSGGADTQYF.

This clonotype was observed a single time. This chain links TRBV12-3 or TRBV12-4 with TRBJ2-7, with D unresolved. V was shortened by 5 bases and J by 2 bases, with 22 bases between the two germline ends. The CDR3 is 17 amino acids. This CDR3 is CASSGPKGKKLTYEQYF. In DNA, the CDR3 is TGTGCCAGCAGTGGACCAAAAGGGAAGAAGCTAACCTACGAGCAGTACTTC.

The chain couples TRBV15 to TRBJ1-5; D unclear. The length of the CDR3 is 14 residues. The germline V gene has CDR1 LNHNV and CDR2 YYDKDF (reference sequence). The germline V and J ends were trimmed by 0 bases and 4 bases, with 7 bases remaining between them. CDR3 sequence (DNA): TGTGCCACCAGCAGAGATTCCCCAAATCAGCCCCAGCATTTT. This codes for CATSRDSPNQPQHF. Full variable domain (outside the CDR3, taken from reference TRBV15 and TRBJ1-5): DAMVIQNPRYQVTQFGKPVTLSCSQTLNHNVMYWYQQKSSQAPKLLFHYYDKDFNNEADTPDNFQSRRPNTSFCFLDIRSPGLGDTAMYLCATSRDSPNQPQHFGDGTRLSIL.

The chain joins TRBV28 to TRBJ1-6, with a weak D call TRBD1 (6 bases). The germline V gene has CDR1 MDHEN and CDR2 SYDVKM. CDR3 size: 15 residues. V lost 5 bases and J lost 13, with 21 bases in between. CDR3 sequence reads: CASSPSTGPNGPLHF. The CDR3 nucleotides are TGTGCCAGCAGTCCCTCGACAGGACCCAATGGGCCCCTCCACTTT. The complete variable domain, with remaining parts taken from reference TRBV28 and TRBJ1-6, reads DVKVTQSSRYLVKRTGEKVFLECVQDMDHENMFWYRQDPGLGLRLIYFSYDVKMKEKGDIPEGYSVSREKKERFSLILESASTNQTSMYLCASSPSTGPNGPLHFGNGTRLTVT.

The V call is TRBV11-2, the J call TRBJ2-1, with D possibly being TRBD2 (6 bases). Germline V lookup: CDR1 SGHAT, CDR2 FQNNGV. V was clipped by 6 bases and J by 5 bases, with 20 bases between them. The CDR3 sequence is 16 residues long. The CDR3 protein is CASRPRGLPTNNEQFF. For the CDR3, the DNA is TGTGCCAGCAGGCCCCGGGGACTTCCGACCAACAATGAGCAGTTCTTC.

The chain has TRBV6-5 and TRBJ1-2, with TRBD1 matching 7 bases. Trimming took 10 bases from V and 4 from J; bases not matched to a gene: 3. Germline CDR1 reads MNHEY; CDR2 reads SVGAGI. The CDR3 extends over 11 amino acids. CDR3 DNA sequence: TGTGCCACCGGGACAGTCTATGGCTACACCTTC. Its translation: CATGTVYGYTF.

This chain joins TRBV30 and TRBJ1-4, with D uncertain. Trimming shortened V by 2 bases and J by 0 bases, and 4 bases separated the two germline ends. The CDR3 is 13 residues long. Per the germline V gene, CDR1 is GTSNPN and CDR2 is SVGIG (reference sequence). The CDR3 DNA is TGTGCCTGGAGTACAGCAACTAATGAAAAACTGTTTTTT. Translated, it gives CAWSTATNEKLFF.

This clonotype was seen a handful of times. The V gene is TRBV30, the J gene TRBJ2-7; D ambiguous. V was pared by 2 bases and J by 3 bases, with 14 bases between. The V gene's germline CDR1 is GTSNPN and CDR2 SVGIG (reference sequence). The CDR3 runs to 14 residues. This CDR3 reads CAWSPPPLIYEQYF. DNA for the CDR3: TGTGCCTGGAGTCCCCCGCCCCTCATCTACGAGCAGTACTTC.

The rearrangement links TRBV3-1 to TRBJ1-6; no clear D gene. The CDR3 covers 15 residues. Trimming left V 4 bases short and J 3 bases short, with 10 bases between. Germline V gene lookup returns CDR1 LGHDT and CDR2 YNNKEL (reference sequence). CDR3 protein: CASSRKEVYNSPLHF. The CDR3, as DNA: TGTGCCAGCAGCCGGAAGGAGGTCTATAATTCACCCCTCCACTTT.